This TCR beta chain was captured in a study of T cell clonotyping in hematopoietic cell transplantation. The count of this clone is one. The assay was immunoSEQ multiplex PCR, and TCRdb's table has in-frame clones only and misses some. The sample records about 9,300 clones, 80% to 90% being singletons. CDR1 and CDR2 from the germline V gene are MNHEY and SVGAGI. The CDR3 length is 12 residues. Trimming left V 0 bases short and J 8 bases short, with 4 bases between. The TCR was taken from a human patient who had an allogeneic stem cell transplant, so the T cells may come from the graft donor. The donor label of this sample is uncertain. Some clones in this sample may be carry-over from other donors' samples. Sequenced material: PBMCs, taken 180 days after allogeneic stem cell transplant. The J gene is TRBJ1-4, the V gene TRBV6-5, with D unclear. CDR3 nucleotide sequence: TGTGCCAGCAGTTACTCCGGGGAAAAACTGTTTTTT. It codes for CASSYSGEKLFF.